The clone carrying this T cell receptor beta chain was found a few times. The source of the sample is a study of regulatory T cells in long-lasting Graves disease. Through Arm-PCR of CDR3 regions and iRepertoire HTBI primers, TCR beta libraries were built. MiXCR, run by TCRdb on the multiplex PCR reads, gives a single entry per CDR3 protein. The sample carries around 480,000 distinct CDR3 sequences, 15% to 20% recorded once. Germline CDR1 reads KGHDR; CDR2 reads SFDVKD. V was clipped by 5 bases and J by 1 base, with 11 bases between them. The CDR3 has 15 amino acids. Regarding time point: newly diagnosed GD, antithyroid drugs for less than 3 months. The TCR library used RNA extracted from PBMCs. The data also belong to a second study, concerning T cells in Graves' hyperthyroidism and ophthalmopathy.

The sequence was obtained from a man aged 40-49 years with Graves disease. The sample in question was peripheral blood mononuclear cells (PBMCs), obtained at new diagnosis, from a patient treated with antithyroid drugs. The rearrangement joins TRBV24-1 to TRBJ2-1; D remains unclear. The CDR3 sequence: CATSGVGLSYNEQFF. CDR3 DNA sequence: TGTGCCACCAGTGGGGTGGGCTTGTCCTACAATGAGCAGTTCTTC.